A single sample gave rise to the 29 T cell receptor beta chains below, sequenced in a study of blood T cell repertoires in COVID-19. Here immunoSEQ multiplex PCR was the method, and the copy in TCRdb shows in-frame clones only, minus some. The profile shows roughly 160,000 clones, over 70% of them singletons. The sample comprised PBMCs or T cells enriched from blood (not recorded which). The receptors here all came from a woman between 35 and 50 years old with acute COVID-19.

The genes are TRBV28 and TRBJ2-1; TRBD2 agrees at 11 bases. V gave up 8 bases and J gave up 1 base; unmatched junction bases: 7. Per the germline V gene, CDR1 is MDHEN and CDR2 is SYDVKM. This CDR3 spans 16 amino acids. The CDR3: CASGDSGGGSYNEQFF. In DNA form, the CDR3 reads TGTGCCAGCGGCGATAGCGGGGGGGGGTCCTACAATGAGCAGTTCTTC.

The chain combines TRBV24-1 with TRBJ2-3; D possibly corresponds to TRBD2 (5 bases). This CDR3 is 15 amino acids long. The V end was cut by 1 base, the J end by 2 bases, with 9 bases between. CDR1 KGHDR and CDR2 SFDVKD come from the germline V gene. CDR3 DNA: TGTGCCACCAGTGATTTTGGCGGGCCCACAGATACGCAGTATTTT. Amino acid sequence: CATSDFGGPTDTQYF.

CDR3: CASSQKSVSEQFF. The CDR3 DNA reads as TGTGCCAGCAGCCAAAAATCTGTATCCGAGCAGTTCTTC. The genes are TRBV4-2 and TRBJ2-1; D ambiguous. The CDR3 length is 13 residues. V lost 2 bases, J lost 10 bases, and 12 bases lay in between. The germline gives CDR1 LGHNA, CDR2 YNFKEQ.

The chain carries TRBV18 and TRBJ2-3; 8 nucleotides line up with TRBD2. V was pared by 3 bases and J by 1 base, with 6 bases of the junction left unmatched. The CDR3 sequence is 16 residues long. The germline CDR1 and CDR2 sequences are KGHSH and LQKENI. DNA of the CDR3: TGTGCCAGCTCACCTGGTTATAGCGGGGGCACAGATACGCAGTATTTT. This sequence encodes CASSPGYSGGTDTQYF.

The chain links TRBV6-5 to TRBJ1-1; D not resolved. CDR1 is MNHEY, CDR2 SVGAGI, per germline. Trimming shortened V by 4 bases and J by 2 bases, and 8 bases separated the two germline ends. This CDR3 spans 13 amino acids. CDR3 sequence reads: CASSLDSNTEAFF. DNA of the CDR3: TGTGCCAGCAGTTTGGACTCTAACACTGAAGCTTTCTTT.

Here the CDR3 reads CASSTGRTGGAFF. Here the CDR3 DNA reads TGTGCCAGCAGCACCGGACGGACAGGGGGAGCTTTCTTT. The rearrangement joins TRBV5-5 to TRBJ1-1; 10 bases fit TRBD1. CDR3 length equals 13 residues. Trimming took 4 bases from V and 10 from J; bases not matched to a gene: 7. Germline V gene lookup returns CDR1 SGHKS and CDR2 YYEKEE (reference sequence).

In DNA form, the CDR3 reads TGTGCCAGCAGCTACCGGACTAGCGGCACAGATACGCAGTATTTT. Protein: CASSYRTSGTDTQYF. The rearrangement uses TRBV11-3 and TRBJ2-3; 9 nucleotides agree with TRBD2. CDR1 is SGHNT and CDR2 is YENEEA in the germline V gene. V lost 4 bases to trimming and J lost 1 base; unmatched junction nucleotides: 3. The CDR3 is 15 residues long.

This chain uses TRBV27 with TRBJ2-3; D is unclear. V shed 5 bases and J shed 3 bases, with 21 bases lying between them. The germline V gene has CDR1 MNHEY and CDR2 SMNVEV (reference sequence). The CDR3 has 17 amino acids. The CDR3 region is CASSLYPGVSGTDTQYF. Written as DNA, the CDR3 is TGTGCCAGCAGTCTCTACCCCGGAGTCTCTGGGACAGATACGCAGTATTTT.

The V and J genes are TRBV2 and TRBJ1-2; weak D call: TRBD1 (5 bases). V lost 6 bases, J lost 7 bases, and 15 bases lay in between. The CDR3 is 13 amino acids. Germline V gene lookup returns CDR1 SNHLY and CDR2 FYNNEI. The CDR3 region has the DNA TGTGCCAGCAGCCTTGGGGCGGCTGTTGGCTACACCTTC. Its translation: CASSLGAAVGYTF.

This clone was found once. The chain is built from TRBV25-1 and TRBJ2-3, with D tentatively TRBD1 (6 bases). The germline gives CDR1 MGHDK, CDR2 SYGVNS. The CDR3 spans 18 residues. Trimming took off 8 bases at V and 1 base at J, with 25 bases between the two ends. CDR3 sequence (DNA): TGTGCCAGCTCCGAGACTGTTCTCCGGGACAACTGCACAGATACGCAGTATTTT. Amino acids: CASSETVLRDNCTDTQYF.

The V gene is TRBV9, the J gene TRBJ2-3, with D tentatively TRBD2 (5 bases). CDR1 SGDLS and CDR2 YYNGEE come from the germline V gene. Trimming shortened V by 0 bases and J by 5 bases, and 13 bases separated the two germline ends. This CDR3 is built from 15 residues. The CDR3 DNA reads as TGTGCCAGCAGCGTAGAATCGTCGGGAATAGATACGCAGTATTTT. It codes for CASSVESSGIDTQYF.

The chain is built from TRBV10-3 and TRBJ2-3, with 9 bases lining up with TRBD1. The CDR3 runs 17 residues. Germline-derived CDR1 and CDR2 are ENHRY and SYGVKD. V was pared by 2 bases and J by 2 bases, with 8 bases of the junction left unmatched. The CDR3 DNA reads TGTGCCATCAGTGAGCCCCCCGGGACAGGGTCCACAGATACGCAGTATTTT. The encoded protein is CAISEPPGTGSTDTQYF.

The V call is TRBV5-8, the J call TRBJ2-1; D might be TRBD2 (5 bases). This CDR3 is built from 15 residues. Germline CDR1 reads SGHTS; CDR2 reads YDEGEE. The V end lost 6 bases, the J end lost 7 bases, and 20 bases lay between the germline ends. Written as DNA, the CDR3 is TGTGCCAGCACCCTACGGGGTGGTGAGGAGAATGAGCAGTTCTTC. Amino acids: CASTLRGGEENEQFF.

This sequence joins TRBV7-3 and TRBJ2-3; tentative D call: TRBD1 (6 bases). Germline V gene data show CDR1 as SGHTA and CDR2 as FQGTGA. Trimming pared 6 bases from V and 4 bases from J, leaving 14 bases between. The CDR3 totals 14 residues. CDR3 DNA: TGTGCCAGCAGGCAGGGGACCGCAGCAGATACGCAGTATTTT. Translation gives CASRQGTAADTQYF.

This sequence joins TRBV5-1 and TRBJ2-7; 7 bases are a match to TRBD2. Unmatched junction bases numbered 0, after V lost 1 base and J lost 2 bases. From germline, CDR1 is SGHRS and CDR2 YFSETQ. The CDR3 totals 13 residues. The CDR3 loop reads CASSLSGAYEQYF. The CDR3 DNA follows: TGCGCCAGCAGCTTGAGCGGGGCCTACGAGCAGTACTTC.

V is TRBV19 and J is TRBJ2-3, with D hard to call. This CDR3 comprises 13 residues. Trimming shortened V by 3 bases and J by 4 bases, and 8 bases separated the two germline ends. Germline-derived CDR1 and CDR2 are LNHDA and SQIVND (reference sequence). CDR3 nucleotides: TGTGCCAGTAGTATTCACGGTTCAGATACGCAGTATTTT. This sequence encodes CASSIHGSDTQYF.

The chain recombines TRBV14 with TRBJ2-1; tentatively, D is TRBD1 (6 bases). There are 16 residues in the CDR3. Trimming cost V 1 base and J 3 bases, with 13 bases left between them. The germline CDR1 and CDR2 sequences are SGHDN and FVKESK. CDR3 sequence (DNA): TGTGCCAGCAGCCAAGGGCGGCAGGGGCTCTACAATGAGCAGTTCTTC. Its protein is CASSQGRQGLYNEQFF.

The chain has TRBV7-3 and TRBJ2-5, with D unresolved. V was trimmed by 4 bases and J by 5 bases, leaving 11 bases between them. This CDR3 has 13 residues. Germline-derived CDR1 and CDR2 are SGHTA and FQGTGA. For the CDR3, the DNA is TGTGCCAGCAGCTACGGGTCCGGGGAGACCCAGTACTTC. This translates into CASSYGSGETQYF.

The CDR3 loop is CASSSGHQRNEQFF. CDR3 in DNA: TGTGCCAGCAGCTCGGGACACCAAAGAAATGAGCAGTTCTTC. This sequence joins TRBV7-3 and TRBJ2-1, with D possibly TRBD1 on 6 matching bases. This CDR3 is built from 14 residues. Germline V gene lookup returns CDR1 SGHTA and CDR2 FQGTGA. V dropped 4 bases and J dropped 7 bases, with 14 bases sitting between them. Supplemented by reference TRBV7-3 and TRBJ2-1, the full variable domain reads GAGVSQTPSNKVTEKGKYVELRCDPISGHTALYWYRQSLGQGPEFLIYFQGTGAADDSGLPNDRFFAVRPEGSVSTLKIQRTERGDSAVYLCASSSGHQRNEQFFGPGTRLTVL.

In the case of this clone: Other DNA sequences in the sample encode the same CDR3. V usage is TRBV7-9 and J usage is TRBJ2-3; TRBD2 agrees at 9 bases. Trimming removed 5 bases from V and 0 bases from J; junction bases left unmatched: 3. From germline, CDR1 is SEHNR and CDR2 FQNEAQ (reference sequence). The CDR3 sequence is 15 residues long. This chain's CDR3 is CASSVTSGSTDTQYF. The CDR3 nucleotides read TGTGCCAGCAGCGTCACTAGCGGGAGCACAGATACGCAGTATTTT.

V is TRBV5-4 and J is TRBJ2-2, with D tentatively TRBD1 (5 bases). In germline, CDR1 is SGHNT, CDR2 YYREEE (reference sequence). V was cut by 6 bases and J by 1 base, with 13 bases left in between. CDR3 size: 15 residues. The CDR3 region is CASTPGQGNTGELFF. The DNA of the CDR3 is TGTGCCAGCACCCCCGGGCAGGGGAACACCGGGGAGCTGTTTTTT.

The chain uses TRBV11-3 and TRBJ2-5; 8 bases are a match to TRBD1. Trimming at V came to 1 base and at J to 5 bases, leaving 0 bases not matched to a gene. The CDR3 contains 13 residues. From germline, CDR1 is SGHNT and CDR2 YENEEA. Written as DNA, the CDR3 is TGTGCCAGCAGCTTAGGACAGGGGGAGACCCAGTACTTC. Protein product: CASSLGQGETQYF.

This clone was counted only a few times. The chain has TRBV25-1 and TRBJ1-2, with 9 bases aligning to TRBD1. The V gene's germline CDR1 is MGHDK and CDR2 SYGVNS. CDR3 length: 14 residues. The V segment lost 10 bases and the J segment 3 bases; nucleotides outside the gene matches: 9. In nucleotides, the CDR3 is TGTGCCACCAAGGGACAGGGCCTCTACTATGGCTACACCTTC. It encodes CATKGQGLYYGYTF.

The chain carries TRBV7-2 and TRBJ2-1; D possibly corresponds to TRBD1 (6 bases). CDR1 and CDR2 (germline): SGHTA, FQGNSA. Trimming took off 0 bases at V and 9 bases at J, with 12 bases between the two ends. The CDR3 covers 14 residues. Here the CDR3 DNA reads TGTGCCAGCAGCTTAGCACCGGGACAACGTGAGCAGTTCTTC. Protein product: CASSLAPGQREQFF.

This clone was seen more than once but under ten times. This chain connects TRBV10-2 to TRBJ1-2, with 12 bases fitting TRBD1. The junction had 10 bases not matched to a gene; V was cut back by 2 bases and J by 6 bases. Per germline, CDR1 WSHSY and CDR2 SAAADI. This CDR3 has 17 residues. The CDR3 sequence is CASSEGIMGDRGHGYTF. CDR3 sequence (DNA): TGCGCCAGCAGTGAGGGGATCATGGGGGACAGGGGGCATGGCTACACCTTC.

V is TRBV28 and J is TRBJ2-1, with 8 bases fitting TRBD2. Germline CDR1 MDHEN, CDR2 SYDVKM. The CDR3 spans 16 residues. The ends lost 4 bases at V and 2 bases at J; junction bases unmatched: 7. The CDR3 sequence: CASSWPVAGTYNEQFF. The CDR3 nucleotides read TGTGCCAGCAGTTGGCCCGTAGCGGGAACCTACAATGAGCAGTTCTTC.

There are a few counts of this clone. This chain links TRBV29-1 with TRBJ1-1; the match to TRBD1 covers 7 bases. CDR3 length: 12 residues. With 6 bases clipped from V and 5 bases from J, the junction kept 6 bases outside the gene matches. Germline V lookup: CDR1 SQVTM, CDR2 ANQGSEA. The CDR3 DNA reads as TGCAGCGTGAGGCAGGGGGAAACTGAAGCTTTCTTT. As protein: CSVRQGETEAFF.

The chain couples TRBV20-1 to TRBJ2-1; D is unresolved. The CDR3 extends over 11 amino acids. Trimming stripped 6 bases from V and 9 bases from J, with 12 bases between. Looked up from germline, CDR1 is DFQATT and CDR2 is SNEGSKA (reference sequence). The CDR3 nucleotides are TGCAGTGCCCCGTTGTGGCCTGAGCAGTTCTTC. Protein: CSAPLWPEQFF.

The chain combines TRBV2 with TRBJ2-1, with D possibly TRBD1 on 5 matching bases. Trimming removed 4 bases at V and 2 bases at J, with 18 bases between. Germline CDR1 is SNHLY and CDR2 is FYNNEI. This CDR3 is 17 amino acids long. CDR3 residues: CASSVRQDQQAYNEQFF. Here the CDR3 DNA reads TGTGCCAGCAGTGTAAGACAAGACCAACAGGCCTACAATGAGCAGTTCTTC.